This T cell receptor beta chain was identified during a study of OX40 agonist ivuxolimab in advanced cancers. On the study more broadly: Aged about 23 to 90 with a mean of roughly 65 years, they were more than 80% male. Therapy given before enrollment (anti-PD-1, anti-PD-L1 or anti-CTLA-4) was allowed, and 40% had some. In three patients, partial responses were observed, one with hepatocellular carcinoma and two with cutaneous melanoma.

Measured with immunoSEQ multiplex PCR; TCRdb has only the in-frame clones, and not every one. The sample has 65,000 to 80,000 clones, roughly four fifths seen once. Per germline, CDR1 SGHTA and CDR2 FQGNSA. The CDR3 covers 17 residues. The V end lost 2 bases, the J end lost 1 base, and 15 bases lay between the germline ends. The J gene is TRBJ1-3, the V gene TRBV7-2, with unresolved D. The sample consisted of CD4+ or CD8+ T cells sorted from blood, taken in a trial of the OX40 agonist ivuxolimab. The clonotype originates from an adult with an advanced solid tumor such as melanoma, head and neck, liver or kidney cancer. DNA of the CDR3: TGTGCCAGCAGCTTATTTTCGGTGCGAGAGTCTGGAAACACCATATATTTT. Protein sequence: CASSLFSVRESGNTIYF.